The TCR beta chain under discussion was sequenced for a study of CD8 T cells in ankylosing spondylitis. Broader study findings: One TCR beta motif, made up of under ten highly homologous variants, appeared characteristic of ankylosing spondylitis blood. There were earlier reports of some motif variants in reactive arthritis synovial fluid and blood. Researchers report that disease-linked clones proved CD8+ and relatively rare in peripheral blood.

Germline V gene lookup returns CDR1 SQVTM and CDR2 ANQGSEA. V lost 4 bases, J lost 5 bases, and 11 bases lay in between. The CDR3 totals 13 residues. This clonotype was observed at least ten times. The antigen remains undetermined. By quantitative 5'-RACE with molecular barcodes, the TCR beta libraries were made. One entry per CDR3 protein, called by TCRdb with MiXCR from the 5' RACE reads. This table has around 440,000 distinct CDR3 sequences, 15% to 20% appearing once. Sequencing was done on a sample of blood, either unsorted or a sorted T cell fraction (not recorded which). The source of this sequence is a male donor with ankylosing spondylitis. The J gene is TRBJ2-2, the V gene TRBV29-1; TRBD2 is a possible D gene (6 bases). The chain's CDR3 is CSVAGSQTGELFF. The DNA of the CDR3 is TGCAGCGTTGCCGGGAGCCAGACCGGGGAGCTGTTTTTT.